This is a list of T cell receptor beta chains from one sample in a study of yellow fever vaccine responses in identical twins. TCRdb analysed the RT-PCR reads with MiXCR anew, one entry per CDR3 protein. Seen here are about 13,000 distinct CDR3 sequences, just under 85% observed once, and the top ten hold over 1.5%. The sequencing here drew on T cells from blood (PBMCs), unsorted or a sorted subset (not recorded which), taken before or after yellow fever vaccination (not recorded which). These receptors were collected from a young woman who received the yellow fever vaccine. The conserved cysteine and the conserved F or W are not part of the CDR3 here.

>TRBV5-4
ASSLTGSSSNQPQH
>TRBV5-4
ASSQDRVEQY
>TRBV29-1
SVRTGVTQY
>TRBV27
ASSVPSSGIYEQY
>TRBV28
ASSFAGEQY
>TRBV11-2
ASSGWGRTSRDTQY
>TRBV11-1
ASSPPGTAYEQY
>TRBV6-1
ASSRGERGISYEQY
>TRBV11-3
ASSLGGTSGADTQY
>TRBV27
ASSRRSGVAGGNEQY
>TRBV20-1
SASPSAFTQY
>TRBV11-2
ASSLQGASEAF
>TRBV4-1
ASSQLWTSDGNEQF
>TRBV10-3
ATGLAEVPGNEQF
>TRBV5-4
ASSLETGLSSYEQY
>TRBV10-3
AIRFTGTSGLDTQY
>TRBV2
ASSEGTDAYERY
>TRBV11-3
ASSPGRESYEQY
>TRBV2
ASSSGQGGYGYT
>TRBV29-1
SVRELDRSYEQY
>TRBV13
ASIPNRGGSYNEQF
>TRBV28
ASSLLSSYEQY
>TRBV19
ASSKGLNTEAF
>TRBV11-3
ASSPFQETQY
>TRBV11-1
ASSQGPDGVTDTQY
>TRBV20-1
SARDQRGGDNEQF
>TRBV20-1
SARASLYNEQF
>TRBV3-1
ASRPTLGLAGEQY
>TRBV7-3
ASSLRPPAGGSTDTQY
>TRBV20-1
SARVNTGFRQGQH
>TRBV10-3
AISAADLSGNTIY
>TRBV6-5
ASSYSGGAGAGNQPQH
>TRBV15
ATSRVGEQY
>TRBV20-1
SASGLAGYNEQF
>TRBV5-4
ASSLVSGFEQY
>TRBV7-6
ASSPGNTDTQY
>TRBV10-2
ASADGVSSYNEQF
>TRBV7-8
ASSPTGRDTEAF
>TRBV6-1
ASRLKQGGGNTIY
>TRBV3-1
ASSQVPSGSSEQY
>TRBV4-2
ASSQSQRDRALYEQY
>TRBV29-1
SVVTPPLNRVVYEQY
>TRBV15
ATSRAGTGTYEQY
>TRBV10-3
AIGTTDVDEQY